One sample yielded the 17 T cell receptor beta chains listed below, sequenced in a study of T cell changes during pregnancy in multiple sclerosis. The repertoire was sequenced with immunoSEQ multiplex PCR; TCRdb's copy has only in-frame clones and lacks some. The sample yields tens of thousands of clones, around 94% seen once. Sequences were derived from peripheral blood, sampled in the second trimester of pregnancy. These receptor sequences come from a female donor in good health, enrolled as a control in a pregnancy study.

The rearrangement joins TRBV5-6 to TRBJ2-1; TRBD1 matches 9 bases. J was trimmed by 2 bases and V by 4 bases; bases with no gene match: 4. This CDR3 comprises 15 residues. Germline assignment: CDR1 SGHDT and CDR2 YYEEEE. CDR3 sequence: CASSAGQGTYNEQFF. CDR3 coding DNA: TGTGCCAGCAGCGCGGGACAGGGAACCTACAATGAGCAGTTCTTC.

The chain employs TRBV21-1 and TRBJ1-5; the tabulated D call, TRBD1, remains unverified against the DNA. TRBV21-1 corresponds to a pseudogene. The CDR3 has 16 amino acids. The CDR3, as DNA: TGTGCCAGCATTAGACGGGACAGATGGACCGATCAGCCCCAGCATTTT. Its protein is CASIRRDRWTDQPQHF.

Details on this clone: In the same sample, other DNA sequences code for this CDR3. The rearrangement links TRBV5-1 to TRBJ2-7; 11 nucleotides line up with TRBD1. The CDR3 totals 14 residues. Unmatched junction bases numbered 2, after V lost 4 bases and J lost 2 bases. Per the germline V gene, CDR1 is SGHRS and CDR2 is YFSETQ. CDR3 coding DNA: TGCGCCAGCAGCCTGGGACAGGGGGCCTACGAGCAGTACTTC. Translating gives CASSLGQGAYEQYF.

Written as DNA, the CDR3 is TGTGCCAGCAGTAGTTCGGGACAACTCGGCGAAAAACTGTTTTTT. Translated: CASSSSGQLGEKLFF. V and J are TRBV28 and TRBJ1-4; the D gene is possibly TRBD1 (6 bases). The CDR3 covers 15 residues. The germline gives CDR1 MDHEN, CDR2 SYDVKM. V lost 5 bases to trimming and J lost 8 bases, with 18 bases between them.

This chain links TRBV7-9 with TRBJ2-2; weak D call: TRBD2 (6 bases). The CDR3 loop spans 13 amino acids. Trimming cost V 8 bases and J 7 bases, with 14 bases left between them. Germline CDR1 and CDR2: SEHNR and FQNEAQ (reference sequence). CDR3 bases: TGTGCCAGCCGGACTATGCTTGGCGGGGAGCTGTTTTTT. The encoded protein is CASRTMLGGELFF.

This chain's CDR3 is CATRAAGERRNEQFF. The CDR3 DNA reads TGCGCCACCCGGGCCGCGGGGGAGCGTCGGAATGAGCAGTTCTTC. The V call is TRBV5-1, the J call TRBJ2-1; 7 bases map to TRBD2. The J segment lost 7 bases and the V segment lost 9 bases, leaving 16 bases of the junction unmatched. This CDR3 has 15 amino acids. Germline CDR1 and CDR2: SGHRS and YFSETQ.

This clone occurred once. This chain connects TRBV6-5 to TRBJ2-5; 11 bases line up with TRBD1. The V gene's germline CDR1 is MNHEY and CDR2 SVGAGI. This CDR3 is 14 amino acids long. The V gene end was trimmed by 5 bases and the J gene end by 5 bases; junction bases not matched to a gene: 4. Here the CDR3 reads CASSAWDRGETQYF. In nucleotides, the CDR3 is TGTGCCAGCAGTGCTTGGGACAGGGGGGAGACCCAGTACTTC.

The chain couples TRBV13 to TRBJ2-7; the match to TRBD2 covers 9 bases. The ends lost 6 bases at V and 4 bases at J; junction bases unmatched: 7. Germline V gene lookup returns CDR1 PRHDT and CDR2 FYEKMQ (reference sequence). The CDR3 has 14 amino acids. CDR3 region: CASRKLREGYEQYF. The CDR3 coding sequence is TGTGCCAGCAGGAAATTGCGGGAGGGTTACGAGCAGTACTTC.

This clone is a singleton in its sample. The chain links TRBV18 to TRBJ2-7; TRBD2 aligns across 8 bases. Trimming cost V 5 bases and J 0 bases; bases outside gene matches: 3. The CDR3 runs to 14 residues. Germline V gene sequence: CDR1 KGHSH, CDR2 LQKENI. The CDR3 is CASSSSGGSYEQYF. The CDR3, as DNA: TGTGCCAGCTCATCAAGCGGGGGCTCCTACGAGCAGTACTTC.

V is TRBV2 and J is TRBJ2-1; 9 bases are a match to TRBD2. Germline CDR1 is SNHLY and CDR2 is FYNNEI. Trimming removed 7 bases from V and 1 base from J; junction bases left unmatched: 2. The length of the CDR3 is 14 residues. This CDR3 reads CASNSGSSYNEQFF. The CDR3 DNA follows: TGTGCCAGCAATAGCGGGAGTTCCTACAATGAGCAGTTCTTC.

The chain uses TRBV19 and TRBJ2-3, with TRBD2 matching 9 bases. The CDR3 spans 16 residues. The V gene's germline CDR1 is LNHDA and CDR2 SQIVND (reference sequence). V gave up 8 bases and J gave up 0 bases; unmatched junction bases: 9. The CDR3 DNA is TGTGCCAGTTCTCCGAATCTAGCGGGGAGCACAGATACGCAGTATTTT. Translated: CASSPNLAGSTDTQYF.

This chain joins TRBV11-3 and TRBJ2-1; 8 bases fit TRBD1. The CDR3 covers 16 residues. Trimming took 6 bases from V and 4 from J; bases not matched to a gene: 11. CDR1 is SGHNT, CDR2 YENEEA, per germline. The CDR3 DNA reads TGTGCCAGCAGTTCCCGCCGGACAGGGATTTACAATGAGCAGTTCTTC. It yields the protein CASSSRRTGIYNEQFF.

The chain is built from TRBV30 and TRBJ2-2; 11 positions agree with TRBD1. CDR3 length: 14 residues. With V trimmed by 5 bases and J by 6 bases, 5 bases remained unmatched. Germline V lookup: CDR1 GTSNPN, CDR2 SVGIG (reference sequence). In DNA, the CDR3 is TGTGCCTGGGACCCGGGACAGGGGGCCGGGGAGCTGTTTTTT. Encoded protein: CAWDPGQGAGELFF.

CDR3 nucleotide sequence: TGTGCCAGCAGATTAACCGGGACATCCATGCTAAATGGCTACACCTTC. Translation: CASRLTGTSMLNGYTF. The chain couples TRBV27 to TRBJ1-2; tentative D call: TRBD1 (6 bases). Germline values: CDR1 MNHEY, CDR2 SMNVEV (reference sequence). Trimming shortened V by 6 bases and J by 6 bases, and 23 bases separated the two germline ends. This CDR3 contains 16 residues.

The chain links TRBV7-2 to TRBJ1-4; D unresolved. Trimming shortened V by 5 bases and J by 0 bases, and 7 bases separated the two germline ends. The CDR3 runs 14 residues. The germline V gene encodes CDR1 SGHTA and CDR2 FQGNSA. CDR3: CASSKQATNEKLFF. Here the CDR3 DNA reads TGTGCCAGCAGCAAACAAGCAACTAATGAAAAACTGTTTTTT. Variable domain in full (rest from reference TRBV7-2 and TRBJ1-4): GAGVSQSPSNKVTEKGKDVELRCDPISGHTALYWYRQSLGQGLEFLIYFQGNSAPDKSGLPSDRFSAERTGGSVSTLTIQRTQQEDSAVYLCASSKQATNEKLFFGSGTQLSVL.

The V and J genes are TRBV27 and TRBJ2-1; 11 bases are shared with TRBD2. Germline V gene sequence: CDR1 MNHEY, CDR2 SMNVEV (reference sequence). The CDR3 runs to 16 residues. Trimming took 2 bases from V and 6 from J; bases not matched to a gene: 6. The CDR3 DNA reads TGTGCCAGCAGTTTAAAGGGACTAGCGGTGTTCAATGAGCAGTTCTTC. Protein product: CASSLKGLAVFNEQFF.

The CDR3 loop is CASSIFSNTEAFF. The CDR3 nucleotides read TGTGCCAGTAGTATATTCTCCAACACTGAAGCTTTCTTT. The chain carries TRBV19 and TRBJ1-1; no clear D gene. CDR3 length: 13 amino acids. Germline-derived CDR1 and CDR2 are LNHDA and SQIVND (reference sequence). The V end was cut by 2 bases, the J end by 2 bases, with 6 bases between.